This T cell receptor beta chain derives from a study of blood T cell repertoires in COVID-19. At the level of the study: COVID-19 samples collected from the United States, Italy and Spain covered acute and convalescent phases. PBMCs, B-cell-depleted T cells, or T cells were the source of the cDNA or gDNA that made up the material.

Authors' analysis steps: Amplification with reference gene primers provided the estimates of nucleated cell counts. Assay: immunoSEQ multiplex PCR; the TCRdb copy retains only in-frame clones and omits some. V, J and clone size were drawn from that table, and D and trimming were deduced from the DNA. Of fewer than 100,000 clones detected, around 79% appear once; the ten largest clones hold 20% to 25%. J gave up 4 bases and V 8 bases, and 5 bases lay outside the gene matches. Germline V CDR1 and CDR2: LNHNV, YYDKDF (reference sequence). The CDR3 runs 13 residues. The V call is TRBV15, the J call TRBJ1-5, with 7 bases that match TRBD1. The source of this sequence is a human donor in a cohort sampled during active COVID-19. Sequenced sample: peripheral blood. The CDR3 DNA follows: TGTGCCACCGCGACAGGGAGAAATCAGCCCCAGCATTTT. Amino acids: CATATGRNQPQHF.